This TCR beta chain was observed in a study of blood T cell repertoires in COVID-19. About the research overall: From T cells, B-cell-depleted T cells, or PBMCs came the material, which was cDNA or gDNA.

Sequenced by immunoSEQ multiplex PCR; TCRdb stores in-frame clones only, minus some. In the table there are 67,000 or so clones, roughly 86% of which are singletons. The CDR3 sequence is 16 residues long. Trimming cost V 5 bases and J 6 bases; bases outside gene matches: 7. Germline CDR1 and CDR2: SGHAT and FQNNGV. The sequencing input was peripheral blood. The receptor comes from an older woman with acute or convalescent COVID-19. V and J are TRBV11-2 and TRBJ2-1; 13 bases are a match to TRBD2. In nucleotides, the CDR3 is TGTGCCAGCAGCCCAGGACTAGCGGGAGCCGGCAATGAGCAGTTCTTC. This codes for CASSPGLAGAGNEQFF.